The text below deals with one TCR beta chain. What it binds is not known. Per germline, CDR1 LNHDA and CDR2 SQIVND (reference sequence). This CDR3 region has 19 residues. This entry is derived from a study of CXCR3-negative and CXCR3-positive naive CD8 T cells. All TRB cDNA libraries came from 5' RACE performed with UMI labels. TCRdb reprocessed the 5' RACE reads, keeping one entry per CDR3 protein, no DNA. Recorded for this sample: about 120,000 distinct CDR3 sequences. Overall study findings and caveats: Naive cells with CXCR3 showed TRB CDR3s that were more hydrophobic than those in CXCR3-negative naive cells.

The sequenced sample consisted of naive CXCR3+ CD8+ T cells from blood. Described subset: CD45RO-CCR7+CD27+CD95- naive CD8+ T cells expressing CXCR3 (TNR3+). The origin of this receptor is a human donor in good health. Some clones in this sample may be carry-over from other donors' samples. The chain recombines TRBV19 with TRBJ1-4; TCRdb gives TRBD1 as the D gene, but with no DNA this cannot be confirmed. CDR3 amino acids: CASSIDPPLRGETNEKLFF. The whole variable domain, remainder taken from reference TRBV19 and TRBJ1-4, is DGGITQSPKYLFRKEGQNVTLSCEQNLNHDAMYWYRQDPGQGLRLIYYSQIVNDFQKGDIAEGYSVSREKKESFPLTVTSAQKNPTAFYLCASSIDPPLRGETNEKLFFGSGTQLSVL.